This TCR beta chain was retrieved from a study of T cells expressing NK-cell markers. The CDR3 has 14 amino acids. TCRdb reprocessed the 5' RACE reads and stores each CDR3 protein as one record, lacking DNA. Its table lists hundreds of thousands of distinct CDR3 sequences. Study-level results: Dominant NKG2C+ clonotypes were found to form roughly 1.0-7.5% of CD8+ T cells in six donors.

As for this clonotype: The antigen is not known.

This receptor was obtained from a man younger than 35 in good health. The rearrangement links TRBV12-3 or TRBV12-4 to TRBJ2-1; TCRdb's D gene call, TRBD2, goes unchecked for lack of DNA. Sequencing was performed on blood T cells: a sorted CD56 or NKG2C T cell subset, CD4+ or CD8+ T cells, or bulk PBMC T cells (not recorded which). The CDR3 loop reads CASSWTSGSGEQFF.